These T cell receptor beta chains were read from a single sample in a study of metastatic and nonmetastatic thyroid tumors. TCRdb reprocessed the PCR reads using MiXCR. The sample records some 8,000 clones, approximately 44% being singletons. The sample taken for sequencing was tumor tissue. These receptors all stem from a male donor with papillary thyroid cancer or a benign thyroid nodule (not recorded which). Some clones in this sample may be carry-over from other donors' samples. Each CDR3 is given with its conserved first and last residue. A D gene is named only where the DNA matches it firmly. Where a row states a size, it is once, few, many or the class of an expanded clone; other rows omit it.

CDR3 DNA: TGTGCCAGCAGTTTGACCCCGGGACTAGCGGGGGCCGCTAGCACAGATACGCAGTATTTT; CDR3 protein: CASSLTPGLAGAASTDTQYF; V gene: TRBV27; clone size: medium-sized; D gene: TRBD2; J gene: TRBJ2-3
CDR3 DNA: TGCGCCAGCAGCCCCGGAGGTGGAACAGTCGGGGAGCTGTTTTTT; CDR3 protein: CASSPGGGTVGELFF; V gene: TRBV4-1; clone size: NA; D gene: NA; J gene: TRBJ2-2
CDR3 DNA: TGCGCCAGCAGCTTGAGCGGGACAGTCCCAGAGAATGAGCAGTTCTTC; CDR3 protein: CASSLSGTVPENEQFF; V gene: TRBV5-1; clone size: NA; D gene: NA; J gene: TRBJ2-1
CDR3 DNA: TGTGCCAGCAGCTTAGGATCCCCTTACGAGCAGTACTTC; CDR3 protein: CASSLGSPYEQYF; V gene: TRBV11-2; clone size: NA; D gene: NA; J gene: TRBJ2-7
CDR3 DNA: TGCGCCAGCAGTGATAACACAGGAGACTCTGGAAACACCATATATTTT; CDR3 protein: CASSDNTGDSGNTIYF; V gene: TRBV10-2; clone size: NA; D gene: NA; J gene: TRBJ1-3
CDR3 DNA: TGCAGTGCATCGCCATCTAAGAACTCCTACGAGCAGTACTTC; CDR3 protein: CSASPSKNSYEQYF; V gene: TRBV20-1; clone size: NA; D gene: NA; J gene: TRBJ2-7
CDR3 DNA: TGTGCCAGCACCCTGAGAGGGCCTAGGAATGAGCAGTTCTTC; CDR3 protein: CASTLRGPRNEQFF; V gene: TRBV27; clone size: NA; D gene: NA; J gene: TRBJ2-1
CDR3 DNA: TGTGCCAGCAGCCCGACCCGGGACAGGGGTCAAGATACGCAGTATTTT; CDR3 protein: CASSPTRDRGQDTQYF; V gene: TRBV6-2/TRBV6-3; clone size: once; D gene: TRBD1; J gene: TRBJ2-3
CDR3 DNA: TGTGCCAGCAGCCAAGAAGAGACAGGGAACTCCAACGAGCAGTACTTC; CDR3 protein: CASSQEETGNSNEQYF; V gene: TRBV4-2; clone size: NA; D gene: TRBD1; J gene: TRBJ2-7
CDR3 DNA: TGTGCCAGCAGTTACGTGGTCAGGGCCGGGGCCAACGTCCTGACTTTC; CDR3 protein: CASSYVVRAGANVLTF; V gene: TRBV6-6; clone size: few; D gene: NA; J gene: TRBJ2-6
CDR3 DNA: TGTGCCAGCAGTCCGGGGACAGCTGGTAGTCAGCCCCAGCATTTT; CDR3 protein: CASSPGTAGSQPQHF; V gene: TRBV12-3/TRBV12-4; clone size: few; D gene: TRBD1; J gene: TRBJ1-5
CDR3 DNA: TGTGCCACCAGTCATTCCATGTCTGGTCAGCCCCAGCATTTT; CDR3 protein: CATSHSMSGQPQHF; V gene: TRBV24-1; clone size: few; D gene: NA; J gene: TRBJ1-5
CDR3 DNA: TGTGCCACTCGCGGGCGGGGCGGCGAGCAGTACTTC; CDR3 protein: CATRGRGGEQYF; V gene: TRBV9; clone size: NA; D gene: NA; J gene: TRBJ2-7
CDR3 DNA: TGTGCCAGCCGAATTACTAGCGGAGCCTACGAGCAGTACTTC; CDR3 protein: CASRITSGAYEQYF; V gene: TRBV6-1; clone size: few; D gene: TRBD2; J gene: TRBJ2-7
CDR3 DNA: TGTGCCTGGAACTGGGGACGGGATTCACCCCTCCACTTT; CDR3 protein: CAWNWGRDSPLHF; V gene: TRBV30; clone size: NA; D gene: NA; J gene: TRBJ1-6
CDR3 DNA: TGTGCCAGCACCTTGGCCGAGAACACCGGGGAGCTGTTTTTT; CDR3 protein: CASTLAENTGELFF; V gene: TRBV27; clone size: few; D gene: NA; J gene: TRBJ2-2
CDR3 DNA: TGTGCCAGCAGTTACAGGCTAATGAGCACAGATACGCAGTATTTT; CDR3 protein: CASSYRLMSTDTQYF; V gene: TRBV6-6; clone size: medium-sized; D gene: NA; J gene: TRBJ2-3
CDR3 DNA: TGTGCCAGCAGCTTGCTAGCGGGGGATGAGCAGTTCTTC; CDR3 protein: CASSLLAGDEQFF; V gene: TRBV7-3; clone size: many; D gene: TRBD2; J gene: TRBJ2-1
CDR3 DNA: TGCGCCAGCAGCCTATGGCAGGGGGCGGACCACGAGCAGTACTTC; CDR3 protein: CASSLWQGADHEQYF; V gene: TRBV5-1; clone size: once; D gene: TRBD1; J gene: TRBJ2-7
CDR3 DNA: TGTGCCAGCAGAGAATGTCACAGGGTTTCCCAGCAGTACTTC; CDR3 protein: CASRECHRVSQQYF; V gene: TRBV13; clone size: NA; D gene: NA; J gene: TRBJ2-7
CDR3 DNA: TGTGCCACCAGTGATCGCAGACTAGCGGGAGGCTACGAGCAGTACTTC; CDR3 protein: CATSDRRLAGGYEQYF; V gene: TRBV24-1; clone size: NA; D gene: TRBD2; J gene: TRBJ2-7
CDR3 DNA: TGTGCCAGCTCACCCTTTCGGGCGGACACGGGAGCTTTCTTT; CDR3 protein: CASSPFRADTGAFF; V gene: TRBV18; clone size: NA; D gene: NA; J gene: TRBJ1-1
CDR3 DNA: TGTGCCAGCAGTTTTAAAACCGGGCGTACCACCGGGGAGCTGTTTTTT; CDR3 protein: CASSFKTGRTTGELFF; V gene: TRBV7-8; clone size: medium-sized; D gene: NA; J gene: TRBJ2-2
CDR3 DNA: TGTGCCAGCTCACCATCACAAACCTATGGCTACACCTTC; CDR3 protein: CASSPSQTYGYTF; V gene: TRBV18; clone size: NA; D gene: NA; J gene: TRBJ1-2
CDR3 DNA: TGTGCCACCAAATCGGGACTCAGCTCCTACAATGAGCAGTTCTTC; CDR3 protein: CATKSGLSSYNEQFF; V gene: TRBV11-2; clone size: NA; D gene: NA; J gene: TRBJ2-1
CDR3 DNA: TGTGCCAGCCATCAGCCCGGGACAGGAAGACACTATGGCTACACCTTC; CDR3 protein: CASHQPGTGRHYGYTF; V gene: TRBV6-1; clone size: large; D gene: TRBD1; J gene: TRBJ1-2
CDR3 DNA: TGTGCCAGCACCTTTGGGGACTATGGGGAAAAACTGTTTTTT; CDR3 protein: CASTFGDYGEKLFF; V gene: TRBV12-3/TRBV12-4; clone size: NA; D gene: NA; J gene: TRBJ1-4
CDR3 DNA: TGTGCCAGCAGTTTAGCCAGCCCGGGAGCAAGCGAGCAGTACTTC; CDR3 protein: CASSLASPGASEQYF; V gene: TRBV27; clone size: few; D gene: NA; J gene: TRBJ2-7
CDR3 DNA: TGTGCCAGCAGGGGACGGGTGAACACTGAAGCTTTCTTT; CDR3 protein: CASRGRVNTEAFF; V gene: TRBV11-1; clone size: NA; D gene: NA; J gene: TRBJ1-1
CDR3 DNA: TGTGCCACCAGTGGGCAGACTAATGAGCAGTTCTTC; CDR3 protein: CATSGQTNEQFF; V gene: TRBV24-1; clone size: many; D gene: NA; J gene: TRBJ2-1
CDR3 DNA: TGTGCCATCAGTGAAGTCTACGAGCAGTACTTC; CDR3 protein: CAISEVYEQYF; V gene: TRBV2; clone size: NA; D gene: NA; J gene: TRBJ2-7
CDR3 DNA: TGTGCCAGCAGCCAAGGGCAGGCCCCTAACTATGGCTACACCTTC; CDR3 protein: CASSQGQAPNYGYTF; V gene: TRBV4-2; clone size: large; D gene: NA; J gene: TRBJ1-2
CDR3 DNA: TGTGCCAGCAGGCCGTCGAGCTCCTACGAGCAGTACTTC; CDR3 protein: CASRPSSSYEQYF; V gene: TRBV13; clone size: NA; D gene: NA; J gene: TRBJ2-7
CDR3 DNA: TGTGCCAGCGAACTGGGGAACACCGGGGAGCTGTTTTTT; CDR3 protein: CASELGNTGELFF; V gene: TRBV11-2; clone size: NA; D gene: NA; J gene: TRBJ2-2
CDR3 DNA: TGTGCCAGTAGTATAGAAGGCGGCACTGAAGCTTTCTTT; CDR3 protein: CASSIEGGTEAFF; V gene: TRBV19; clone size: NA; D gene: NA; J gene: TRBJ1-1
CDR3 DNA: TGTGCCAGCAGTGAAGAGTCGGGCTATGGCTACACCTTC; CDR3 protein: CASSEESGYGYTF; V gene: TRBV2; clone size: NA; D gene: NA; J gene: TRBJ1-2
CDR3 DNA: TGCGCCAGCATCACTAGCGGGAGGGCATTTTCCTACGAGCAGTACTTC; CDR3 protein: CASITSGRAFSYEQYF; V gene: TRBV5-1; clone size: NA; D gene: TRBD2; J gene: TRBJ2-7
CDR3 DNA: TGTGCCAGCCTGGGGGACCCGAGCTCCTACGAGCAGTACTTC; CDR3 protein: CASLGDPSSYEQYF; V gene: TRBV2; clone size: NA; D gene: NA; J gene: TRBJ2-7